Described below is a single T cell receptor (beta chain) sequence and its context. Its cognate antigen has yet to be identified. No much larger clonotype is one base removed from it; base qualities were not supplied. Other DNA sequences of this sample code for an identical CDR3. Trimming removed 3 bases from V and 8 bases from J, leaving 10 bases between the germline ends. Spanning cysteine to phenylalanine, the CDR3 consists of 11 amino acids. The sequence is cut down to CDR3 DNA, 33 bases in frame from base 1. The CDR1 and CDR2 encoded by the germline V gene (reference sequence) are DFQATT and SNEGSKA. This sample's time point label indicates: cells obtained before transplantation from donor or recipient. CD3+CD4+ and CD3+CD8+ populations were FACS-sorted from unstimulated pre-transplant donor and recipient cells taken from spleen or lymph nodes. These data are taken from a study of graft-versus-host responses after intestinal transplantation (dated by TCRdb to the early 2020s). About the investigation overall: Recipients received multivisceral, liver-intestinal, or isolated intestinal transplants. Every recipient was given anti-thymocyte globulin induction, followed by approximately three years of maintenance tacrolimus and steroids. After intestinal transplantation, graft-versus-host and host-versus-graft alloreactive T cell clones were followed in the graft, circulation and bone marrow using bulk TCR-beta CDR3 sequencing. Alloreactive clones were identified by sequencing pre-transplant mixed lymphocyte reaction products and comparing them with unstimulated pre-transplant donor and recipient T cells. Of the approximately 24 intestinal transplant recipients enrolled in the cohort, one of whom was a retransplant, a few patients without pretransplant specimens were excluded. Donor T cell macrochimerism was defined as a peak of at least 4% donor T cells among recipient peripheral blood mononuclear cells. Samples from a few later patients were sequenced in-house on an Illumina MiSeq with MiXCR processing rather than by the commercial service. Study-wide findings and limitations: In patients with donor T cell macrochimerism, the allografts had high GvH to HvG T cell clonal ratios. GvH clones were found in recipient bone marrow, and some of the GvH clones appeared earlier in ileal mucosa or blood, which is consistent with an intestinal mucosal origin. The conclusions were limited by the relatively low number and heterogeneity of the intestinal transplant patients. Early after transplant, peak levels of circulating GvH clones were found to be associated with declines in HvG clones.

The method behind the library was the immunoSEQ multiplex PCR assay. For most patients, genomic DNA was isolated with the Qiagen DNeasy Blood and Tissue Kit and sent frozen to Adaptive Biotechnologies for TCR sequencing. For most patients, high-throughput TCR-beta CDR3 sequencing of genomic DNA was performed by Adaptive Biotechnologies. From the authors' description of their analysis: Adaptive's ImmunoSEQ software was the source of the TCR sequencing data for 18 patients, while a few other patients were processed with MiXCR and VDJtools. To correct CD4 versus CD8 sorting errors, any sequence found in both subsets at a frequency ratio below 5:1 was removed. CDR3 nucleotide sequences shared between donor and recipient were removed because their origin could not be assigned. To count as alloreactive, a clone needed at least 2-fold expansion over unstimulated cells and a minimum CFSE-low frequency of 0.002% (template counts) or 0.001% (read counts). A clone was considered mappable if detected in the sequenced pre-transplant spleen, lymph node, or MLR CFSE-low populations of the donor or recipient. The cumulative frequency of alloreactive clones was calculated as a percentage of all sequences, weighted by copy number. Entries here come from immuneACCESS through TCRdb and include only in-frame sequences with V and J called. Some clones fail to appear in such tables; in the studies checked, an unresolved V gene covers under half of the shortfall, and the cause of the remainder is unknown. From that table come the V and J calls and clone size; the DNA was used to work out D and trimming. A total of more than 95,000 clones appear in this sample, roughly 87% of them only once. The ten largest make up about 0.9% of the sample.

The source of this sequence is a human donor who received an intestinal transplant. In this chain, TRBV20-1 is recombined with TRBJ1-2, with the D gene not clear enough to name. The sequencing used unstimulated CD4+ T cells sorted from spleen or lymph node cells, collected before intestinal transplant. The DNA sequence is as follows: TGCAGTGCTAGGGGCTCTTACGGCTACACCTTC. Translated, it gives CSARGSYGYTF.